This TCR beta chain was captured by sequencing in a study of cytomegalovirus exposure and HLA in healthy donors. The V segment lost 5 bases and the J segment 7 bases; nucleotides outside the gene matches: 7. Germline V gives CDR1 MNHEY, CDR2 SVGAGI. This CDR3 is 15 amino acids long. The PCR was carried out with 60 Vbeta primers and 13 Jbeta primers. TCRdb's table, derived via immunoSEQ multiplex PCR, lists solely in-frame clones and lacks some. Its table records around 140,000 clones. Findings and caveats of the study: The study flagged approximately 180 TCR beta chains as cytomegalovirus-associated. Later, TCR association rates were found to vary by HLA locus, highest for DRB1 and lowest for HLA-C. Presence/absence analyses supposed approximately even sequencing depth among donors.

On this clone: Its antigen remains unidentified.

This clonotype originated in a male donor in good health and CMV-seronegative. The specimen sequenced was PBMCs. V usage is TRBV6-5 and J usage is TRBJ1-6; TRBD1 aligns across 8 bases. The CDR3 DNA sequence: TGTGCCAGCAGTAATTGGGACAGGAAGAATTCACCCCTCCACTTT. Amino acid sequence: CASSNWDRKNSPLHF.